These 3 T cell receptor beta chains share one sample of origin, sequenced in a study of blood T cell repertoires in COVID-19. Using immunoSEQ multiplex PCR, the repertoire was profiled, and TCRdb retains in-frame clones only, with some absent. Of roughly 130,000 clones listed, roughly 77% are singletons. The source material was peripheral blood. These receptors were taken from a woman between 65 and 79 years old with COVID-19, enrolled during active disease.

This chain links TRBV5-1 with TRBJ1-3; D call uncertain. CDR1 SGHRS and CDR2 YFSETQ come from the germline V gene. CDR3 length: 14 amino acids. The germline V and J ends were trimmed by 2 bases and 3 bases, with 9 bases remaining between them. CDR3 DNA: TGCGCCAGCAGCTTACGGGAACATGGAAACACCATATATTTT. Its protein product is CASSLREHGNTIYF.

This clone was seen only once. V usage is TRBV20-1 and J usage is TRBJ1-4; D might be TRBD1 (6 bases). Trimming stripped 3 bases from V and 5 bases from J, with 10 bases between. The CDR3 covers 13 residues. Germline assignment: CDR1 DFQATT and CDR2 SNEGSKA (reference sequence). The CDR3 nucleotides read TGCAGTGCTAGTCAGGGGACGAATGAAAAACTGTTTTTT. Translated: CSASQGTNEKLFF.

The CDR3 loop reads CASSQGQPNEKLFF. DNA for the CDR3: TGCGCCAGCAGCCAGGGACAGCCTAATGAAAAACTGTTTTTT. The J gene is TRBJ1-4, the V gene TRBV4-1; 7 bases map to TRBD1. Looked up from germline, CDR1 is MGHRA and CDR2 is YSYEKL. The junction had 1 base not matched to a gene; V was cut back by 3 bases and J by 3 bases. This CDR3 has 14 amino acids.